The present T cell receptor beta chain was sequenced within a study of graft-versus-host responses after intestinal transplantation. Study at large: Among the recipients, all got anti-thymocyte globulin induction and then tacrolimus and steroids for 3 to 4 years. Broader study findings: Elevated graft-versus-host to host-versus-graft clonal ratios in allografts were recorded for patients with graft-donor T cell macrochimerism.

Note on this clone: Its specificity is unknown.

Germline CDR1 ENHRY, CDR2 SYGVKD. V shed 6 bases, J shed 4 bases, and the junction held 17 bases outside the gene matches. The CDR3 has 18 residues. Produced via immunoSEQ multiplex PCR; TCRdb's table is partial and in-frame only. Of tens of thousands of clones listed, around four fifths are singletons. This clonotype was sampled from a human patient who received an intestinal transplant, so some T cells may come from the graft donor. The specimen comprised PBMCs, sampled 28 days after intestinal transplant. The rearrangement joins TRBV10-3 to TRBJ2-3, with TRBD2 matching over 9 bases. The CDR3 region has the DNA TGTGCCATCAGCCCTCTCGGCGGGGGGGCCTCATTTGCAGATACGCAGTATTTT. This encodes CAISPLGGGASFADTQYF.